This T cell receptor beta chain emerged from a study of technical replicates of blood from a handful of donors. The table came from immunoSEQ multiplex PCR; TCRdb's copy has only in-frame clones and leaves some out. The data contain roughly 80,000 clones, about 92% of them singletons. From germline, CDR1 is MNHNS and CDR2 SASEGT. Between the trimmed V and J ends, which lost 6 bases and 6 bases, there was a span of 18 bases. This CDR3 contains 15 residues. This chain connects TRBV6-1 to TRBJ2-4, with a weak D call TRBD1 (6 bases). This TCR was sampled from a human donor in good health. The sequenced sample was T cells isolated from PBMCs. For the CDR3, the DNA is TGTGCCAGCAGACCACCAGGGGAAATCACAAACATTCAGTACTTC. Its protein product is CASRPPGEITNIQYF.